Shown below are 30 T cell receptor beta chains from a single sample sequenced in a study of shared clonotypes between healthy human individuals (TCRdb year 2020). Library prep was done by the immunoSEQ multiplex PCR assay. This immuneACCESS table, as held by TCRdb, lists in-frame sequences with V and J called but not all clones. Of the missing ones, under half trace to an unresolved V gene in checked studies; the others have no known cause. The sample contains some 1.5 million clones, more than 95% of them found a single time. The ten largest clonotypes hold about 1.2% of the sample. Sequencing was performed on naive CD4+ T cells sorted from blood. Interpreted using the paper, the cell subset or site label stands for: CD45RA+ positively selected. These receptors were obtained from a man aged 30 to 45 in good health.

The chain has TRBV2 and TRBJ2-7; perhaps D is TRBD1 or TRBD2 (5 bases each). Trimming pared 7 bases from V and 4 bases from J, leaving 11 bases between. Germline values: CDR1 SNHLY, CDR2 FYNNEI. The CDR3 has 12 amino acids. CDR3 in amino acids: CASKWGPYEQYF. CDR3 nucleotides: TGTGCCAGCAAATGGGGACCTTACGAGCAGTACTTC.

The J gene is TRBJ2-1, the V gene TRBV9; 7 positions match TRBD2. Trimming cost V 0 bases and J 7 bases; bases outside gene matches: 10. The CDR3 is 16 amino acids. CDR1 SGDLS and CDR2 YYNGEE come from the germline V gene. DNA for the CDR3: TGTGCCAGCAGCGTAGGTGAGGGAGGGCCCTGGAATGAGCAGTTCTTC. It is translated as CASSVGEGGPWNEQFF. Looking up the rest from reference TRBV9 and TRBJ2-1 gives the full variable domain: DSGVTQTPKHLITATGQRVTLRCSPRSGDLSVYWYQQSLDQGLQFLIQYYNGEERAKGNILERFSAQQFPDLHSELNLSSLELGDSALYFCASSVGEGGPWNEQFFGPGTRLTVL.

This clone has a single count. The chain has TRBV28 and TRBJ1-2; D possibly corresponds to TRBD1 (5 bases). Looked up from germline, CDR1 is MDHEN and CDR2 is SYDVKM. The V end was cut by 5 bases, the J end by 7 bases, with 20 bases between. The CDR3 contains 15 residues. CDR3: CASSSRDGFLTGYTF. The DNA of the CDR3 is TGTGCCAGCAGTAGCCGGGACGGCTTTCTAACTGGCTACACCTTC.

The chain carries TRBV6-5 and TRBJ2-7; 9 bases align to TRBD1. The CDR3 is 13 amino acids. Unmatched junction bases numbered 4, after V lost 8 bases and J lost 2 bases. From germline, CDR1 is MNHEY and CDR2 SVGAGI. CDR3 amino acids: CASGTGKTYEQYF. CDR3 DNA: TGTGCCAGCGGGACAGGGAAAACCTACGAGCAGTACTTC.

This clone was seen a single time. The CDR3 is CASTARGDSYEQYF. CDR3 in DNA: TGTGCCAGCACCGCCCGGGGGGATTCCTACGAGCAGTACTTC. V is TRBV5-5 and J is TRBJ2-7; TRBD2 aligns across 7 bases. After removal of 6 bases from V and 1 base from J, the junction contained 7 bases not matched to a gene. This CDR3 comprises 14 residues. Germline CDR1 reads SGHKS; CDR2 reads YYEKEE (reference sequence).

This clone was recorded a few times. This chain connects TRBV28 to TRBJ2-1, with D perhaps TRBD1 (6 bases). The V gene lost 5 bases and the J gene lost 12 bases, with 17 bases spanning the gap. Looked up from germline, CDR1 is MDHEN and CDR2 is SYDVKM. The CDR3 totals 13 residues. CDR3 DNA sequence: TGTGCCAGCAGTCCATACAGGGCTTCTGGGCAGTTCTTC. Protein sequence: CASSPYRASGQFF.

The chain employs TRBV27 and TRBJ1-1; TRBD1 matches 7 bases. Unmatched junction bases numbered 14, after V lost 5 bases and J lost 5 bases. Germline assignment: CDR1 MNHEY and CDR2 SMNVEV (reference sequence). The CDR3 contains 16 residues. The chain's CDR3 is CASSPRGTEGGTEAFF. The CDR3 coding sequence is TGTGCCAGCAGTCCAAGAGGGACAGAAGGAGGAACTGAAGCTTTCTTT.

Here the CDR3 DNA reads TGTGCCAGCAGCACTCCCGGGACAGGGGACGAGACCCAGTACTTC. Protein sequence: CASSTPGTGDETQYF. V gene TRBV5-6 combines with J gene TRBJ2-5; 10 bases are shared with TRBD1. This CDR3 contains 15 residues. V was pared by 4 bases and J by 5 bases, with 8 bases of the junction left unmatched. Germline V gene data show CDR1 as SGHDT and CDR2 as YYEEEE.

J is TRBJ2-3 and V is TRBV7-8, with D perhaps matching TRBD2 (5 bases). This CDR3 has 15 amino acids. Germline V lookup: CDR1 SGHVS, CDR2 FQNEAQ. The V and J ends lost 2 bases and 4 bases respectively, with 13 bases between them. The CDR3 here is CASSLLAGGADTQYF. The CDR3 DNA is TGTGCCAGCAGCTTACTAGCCGGTGGGGCAGATACGCAGTATTTT.

The CDR3: CASSVEPRSSYEQYF. The DNA of the CDR3 is TGTGCCAGCAGCGTAGAGCCCAGGAGCTCCTACGAGCAGTACTTC. The gene calls are TRBV9 and TRBJ2-7; D not certain. The CDR3 consists of 15 residues. Germline V gives CDR1 SGDLS, CDR2 YYNGEE. The V gene lost 0 bases and the J gene lost 0 bases, with 10 bases spanning the gap.

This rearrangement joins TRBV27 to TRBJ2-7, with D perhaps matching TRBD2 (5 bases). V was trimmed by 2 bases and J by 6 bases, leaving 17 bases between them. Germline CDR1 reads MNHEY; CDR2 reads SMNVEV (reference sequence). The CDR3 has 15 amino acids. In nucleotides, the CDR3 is TGTGCCAGCAGTTTACGACGAGGGAGAATCTCCGAGCAGTACTTC. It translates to CASSLRRGRISEQYF.

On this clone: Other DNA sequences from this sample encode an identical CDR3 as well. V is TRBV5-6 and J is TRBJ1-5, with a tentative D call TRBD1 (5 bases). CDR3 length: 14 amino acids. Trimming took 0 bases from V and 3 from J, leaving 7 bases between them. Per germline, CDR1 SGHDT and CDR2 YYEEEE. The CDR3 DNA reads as TGTGCCAGCAGCTTGGGCAGGGTCAATCAGCCCCAGCATTTT. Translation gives CASSLGRVNQPQHF.

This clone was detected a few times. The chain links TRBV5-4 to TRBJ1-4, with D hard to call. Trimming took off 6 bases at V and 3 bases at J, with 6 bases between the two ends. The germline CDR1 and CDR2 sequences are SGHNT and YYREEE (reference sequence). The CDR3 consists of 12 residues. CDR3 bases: TGTGCCAGCAAGGGATCTAATGAAAAACTGTTTTTT. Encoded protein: CASKGSNEKLFF. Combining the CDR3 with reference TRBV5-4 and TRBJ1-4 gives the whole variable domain ETGVTQSPTHLIKTRGQQVTLRCSSQSGHNTVSWYQQALGQGPQFIFQYYREEENGRGNFPPRFSGLQFPNYSSELNVNALELDDSALYLCASKGSNEKLFFGSGTQLSVL.

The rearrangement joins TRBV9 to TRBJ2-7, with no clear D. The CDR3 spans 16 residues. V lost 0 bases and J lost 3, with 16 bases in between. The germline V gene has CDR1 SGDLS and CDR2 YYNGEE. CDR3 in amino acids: CASSVGVRPPLYEQYF. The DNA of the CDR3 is TGTGCCAGCAGCGTAGGGGTTCGCCCCCCCCTCTACGAGCAGTACTTC.

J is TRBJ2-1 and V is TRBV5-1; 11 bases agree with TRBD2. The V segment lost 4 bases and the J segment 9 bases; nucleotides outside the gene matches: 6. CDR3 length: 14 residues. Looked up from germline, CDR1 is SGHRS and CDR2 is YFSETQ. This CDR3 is CASSPTSGSGEQFF. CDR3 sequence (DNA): TGCGCCAGCAGCCCCACTAGCGGGAGCGGTGAGCAGTTCTTC.

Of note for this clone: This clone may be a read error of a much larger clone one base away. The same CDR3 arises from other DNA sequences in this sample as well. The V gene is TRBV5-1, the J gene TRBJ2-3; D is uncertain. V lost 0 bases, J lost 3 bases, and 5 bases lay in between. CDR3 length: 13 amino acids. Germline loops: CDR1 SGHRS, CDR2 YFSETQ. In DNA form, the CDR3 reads TGCGCCAGCAGCTTGGAAGGGACAGATACGCAGTATTTT. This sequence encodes CASSLEGTDTQYF.

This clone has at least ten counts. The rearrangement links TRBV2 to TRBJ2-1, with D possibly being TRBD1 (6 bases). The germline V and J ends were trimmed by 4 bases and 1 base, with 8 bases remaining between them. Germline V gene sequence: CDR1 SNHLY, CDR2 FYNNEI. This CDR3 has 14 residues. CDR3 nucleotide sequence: TGTGCCAGCAGTGGACAGGCTTCCTACAATGAGCAGTTCTTC. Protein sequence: CASSGQASYNEQFF.

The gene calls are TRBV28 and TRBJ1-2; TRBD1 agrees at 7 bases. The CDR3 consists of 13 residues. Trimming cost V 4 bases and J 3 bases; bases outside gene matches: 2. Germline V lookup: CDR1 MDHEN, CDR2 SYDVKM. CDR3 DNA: TGTGCCAGCAGTTCTGGACAGGACTATGGCTACACCTTC. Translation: CASSSGQDYGYTF.

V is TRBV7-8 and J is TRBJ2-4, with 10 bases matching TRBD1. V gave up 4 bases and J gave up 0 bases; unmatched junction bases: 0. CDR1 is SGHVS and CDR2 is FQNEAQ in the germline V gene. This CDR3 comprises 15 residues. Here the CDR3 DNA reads TGTGCCAGCAGCTGGGACAGGGGAGCCAAAAACATTCAGTACTTC. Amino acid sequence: CASSWDRGAKNIQYF.

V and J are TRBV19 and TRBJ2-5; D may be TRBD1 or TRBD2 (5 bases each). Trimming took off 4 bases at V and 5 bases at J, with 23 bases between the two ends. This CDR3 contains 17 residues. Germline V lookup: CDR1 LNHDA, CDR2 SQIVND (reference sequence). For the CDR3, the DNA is TGTGCCAGTAGTAGACGACGCGCGGGCAGGGCAGGGGAGACCCAGTACTTC. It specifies CASSRRRAGRAGETQYF.

This chain's CDR3 is CASSRQVVPYEQYF. Here the CDR3 DNA reads TGTGCCAGCAGCAGACAGGTGGTCCCCTACGAGCAGTACTTC. This chain connects TRBV2 to TRBJ2-7; possibly TRBD1 for D (6 bases). V was trimmed by 6 bases and J by 2 bases, leaving 14 bases between them. The CDR3 consists of 14 residues. Germline-derived CDR1 and CDR2 are SNHLY and FYNNEI.

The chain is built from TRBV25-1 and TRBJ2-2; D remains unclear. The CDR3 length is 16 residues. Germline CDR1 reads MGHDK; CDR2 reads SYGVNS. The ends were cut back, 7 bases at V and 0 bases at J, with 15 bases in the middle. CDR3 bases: TGTGCCAGCACCTCGGAGATGTCGGCGAACACCGGGGAGCTGTTTTTT. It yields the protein CASTSEMSANTGELFF.

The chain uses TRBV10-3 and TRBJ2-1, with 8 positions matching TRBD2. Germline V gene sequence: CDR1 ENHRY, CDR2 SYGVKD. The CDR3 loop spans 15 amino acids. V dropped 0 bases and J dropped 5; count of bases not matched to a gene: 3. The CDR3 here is CAISESSGGDNEQFF. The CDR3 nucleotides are TGTGCCATCAGTGAGTCGTCGGGAGGGGACAATGAGCAGTTCTTC.

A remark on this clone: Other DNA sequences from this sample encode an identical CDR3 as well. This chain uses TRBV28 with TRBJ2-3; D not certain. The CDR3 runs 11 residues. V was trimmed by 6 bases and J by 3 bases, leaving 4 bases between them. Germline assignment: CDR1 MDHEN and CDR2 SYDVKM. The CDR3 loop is CASRSTDTQYF. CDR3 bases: TGTGCCAGCAGGTCGACAGATACGCAGTATTTT.

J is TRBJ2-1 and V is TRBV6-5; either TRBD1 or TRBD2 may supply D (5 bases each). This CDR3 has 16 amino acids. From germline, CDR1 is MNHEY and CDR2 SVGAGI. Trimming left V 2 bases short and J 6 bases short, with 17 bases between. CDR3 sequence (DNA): TGTGCCAGCAGTTACCAACGAGGGGACGTGGGCAATGAGCAGTTCTTC. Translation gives CASSYQRGDVGNEQFF.

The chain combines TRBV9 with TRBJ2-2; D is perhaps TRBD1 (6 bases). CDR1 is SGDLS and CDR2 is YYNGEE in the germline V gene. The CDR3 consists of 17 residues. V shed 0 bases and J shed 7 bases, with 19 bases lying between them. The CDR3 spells CASSVESGDIGFGELFF. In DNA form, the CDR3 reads TGTGCCAGCAGCGTAGAATCTGGGGACATAGGGTTCGGGGAGCTGTTTTTT.

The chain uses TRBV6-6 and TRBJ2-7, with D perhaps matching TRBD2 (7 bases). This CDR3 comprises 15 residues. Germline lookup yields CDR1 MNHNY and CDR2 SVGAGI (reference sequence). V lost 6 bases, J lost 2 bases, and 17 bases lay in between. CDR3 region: CASSHGGTQAYEQYF. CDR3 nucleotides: TGTGCCAGCAGCCACGGGGGGACACAGGCCTACGAGCAGTACTTC.

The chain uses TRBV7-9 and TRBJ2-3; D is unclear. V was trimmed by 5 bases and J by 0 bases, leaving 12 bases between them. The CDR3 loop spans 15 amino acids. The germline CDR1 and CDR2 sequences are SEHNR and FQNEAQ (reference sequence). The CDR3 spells CASSKLRPSTDTQYF. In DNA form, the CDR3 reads TGTGCCAGCAGCAAACTTCGTCCTAGCACAGATACGCAGTATTTT. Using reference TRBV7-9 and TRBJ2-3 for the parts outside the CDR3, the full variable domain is DTGVSQNPRHKITKRGQNVTFRCDPISEHNRLYWYRQTLGQGPEFLTYFQNEAQLEKSRLLSDRFSAERPKGSFSTLEIQRTEQGDSAMYLCASSKLRPSTDTQYFGPGTRLTVL.

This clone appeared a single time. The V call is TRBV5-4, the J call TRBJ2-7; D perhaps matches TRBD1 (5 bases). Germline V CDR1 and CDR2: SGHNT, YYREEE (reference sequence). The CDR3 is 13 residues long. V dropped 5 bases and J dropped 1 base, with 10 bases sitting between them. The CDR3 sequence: CASRDGHSYEQYF. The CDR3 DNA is TGTGCCAGCAGAGATGGACATTCCTACGAGCAGTACTTC.

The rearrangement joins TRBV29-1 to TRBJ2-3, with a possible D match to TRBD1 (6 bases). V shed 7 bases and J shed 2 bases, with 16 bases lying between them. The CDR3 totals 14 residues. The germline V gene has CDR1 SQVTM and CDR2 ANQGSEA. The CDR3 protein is CSGVPGVSTDTQYF. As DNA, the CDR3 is TGCAGCGGCGTACCAGGGGTTTCCACAGATACGCAGTATTTT.